These 32 T cell receptor beta chains originate from one sample sequenced in a study of blood T cell repertoires in COVID-19. Some clones are missing from TCRdb's copy, which holds only in-frame ones; the method was immunoSEQ multiplex PCR. This repertoire shows about 240,000 clones, roughly 91% found once; its top ten account for over 0.65%. Sequenced material: peripheral blood. All receptors derive from a man aged 25 to 45 with COVID-19, enrolled during active disease.

The J gene is TRBJ1-4, the V gene TRBV5-4; 9 bases fit TRBD1. CDR1 is SGHNT, CDR2 YYREEE, per germline (reference sequence). J gave up 0 bases and V 4 bases, and 4 bases lay outside the gene matches. The CDR3 has 16 amino acids. CDR3: CASSRDRVATNEKLFF. The CDR3 nucleotides read TGTGCCAGCAGCCGGGACAGGGTAGCAACTAATGAAAAACTGTTTTTT. Filled out from reference TRBV5-4 and TRBJ1-4, the complete variable domain reads ETGVTQSPTHLIKTRGQQVTLRCSSQSGHNTVSWYQQALGQGPQFIFQYYREEENGRGNFPPRFSGLQFPNYSSELNVNALELDDSALYLCASSRDRVATNEKLFFGSGTQLSVL.

This chain joins TRBV28 and TRBJ2-7; the match to TRBD1 covers 9 bases. The junction had 7 bases not matched to a gene; V was cut back by 4 bases and J by 0 bases. The CDR3 sequence is 16 residues long. Germline assignment: CDR1 MDHEN and CDR2 SYDVKM. The CDR3 sequence is CASSSLPGQGSYEQYF. The DNA of the CDR3 is TGTGCCAGCAGTTCCTTACCGGGACAGGGCTCCTACGAGCAGTACTTC.

The genes are TRBV9 and TRBJ2-1; 9 nucleotides match TRBD2. The CDR3 has 15 amino acids. Germline values: CDR1 SGDLS, CDR2 YYNGEE. Trimming took 0 bases from V and 6 from J; bases not matched to a gene: 4. The CDR3 nucleotides are TGTGCCAGCAGCGTAGGTGGGCGGGGGGGCAATGAGCAGTTCTTC. The encoded protein is CASSVGGRGGNEQFF.

J is TRBJ2-7 and V is TRBV5-1; TRBD1 aligns across 9 bases. Trimming cost V 4 bases and J 5 bases; bases outside gene matches: 7. The CDR3 runs 14 residues. Germline V gives CDR1 SGHRS, CDR2 YFSETQ. The CDR3 loop is CASSVGTGSNEQYF. DNA for the CDR3: TGCGCCAGCAGCGTAGGGACAGGGAGCAACGAGCAGTACTTC.

This chain links TRBV7-9 with TRBJ1-5; 9 bases line up with TRBD1. With 4 bases clipped from V and 2 bases from J, the junction kept 9 bases outside the gene matches. Germline loops: CDR1 SEHNR, CDR2 FQNEAQ (reference sequence). The CDR3 consists of 17 residues. This CDR3 reads CASSSAWDREGNQPQHF. DNA of the CDR3: TGTGCCAGCAGCTCCGCTTGGGACAGGGAGGGCAATCAGCCCCAGCATTTT.

The chain links TRBV5-1 to TRBJ2-3, with TRBD2 identical over 15 bases. Germline CDR1 and CDR2: SGHRS and YFSETQ. V was clipped by 4 bases and J by 3 bases; unmatched bases: 3. CDR3 length equals 16 residues. CDR3 amino acids: CASSPGLAGGTDTQYF. The DNA of the CDR3 is TGCGCCAGCAGCCCCGGACTAGCGGGGGGGACAGATACGCAGTATTTT.

The J gene is TRBJ1-3, the V gene TRBV5-4; D not certain. Germline V gene lookup returns CDR1 SGHNT and CDR2 YYREEE (reference sequence). V was pared by 4 bases and J by 1 base, with 12 bases between. CDR3 size: 15 residues. CDR3 region: CASSPSLGSGNTIYF. The CDR3 DNA follows: TGTGCCAGCAGCCCGTCGCTAGGATCTGGAAACACCATATATTTT. Drawing the rest from reference TRBV5-4 and TRBJ1-3, the complete variable domain is ETGVTQSPTHLIKTRGQQVTLRCSSQSGHNTVSWYQQALGQGPQFIFQYYREEENGRGNFPPRFSGLQFPNYSSELNVNALELDDSALYLCASSPSLGSGNTIYFGEGSWLTVV.

V and J are TRBV4-2 and TRBJ1-5, with 8 bases fitting TRBD1. Germline V gives CDR1 LGHNA, CDR2 YNFKEQ. This CDR3 spans 17 amino acids. V lost 4 bases and J lost 4; bases outside the gene matches: 12. The CDR3 region has the DNA TGTGCCAGCAGCCTCCGGACAGGGCAGGGGGCGAATCAGCCCCAGCATTTT. The encoded protein is CASSLRTGQGANQPQHF.

This chain connects TRBV9 to TRBJ2-2, with TRBD2 identical over 9 bases. Trimming removed 2 bases from V and 4 bases from J; junction bases left unmatched: 3. The CDR3 is made up of 15 amino acids. Germline assignment: CDR1 SGDLS and CDR2 YYNGEE. The CDR3, as DNA: TGTGCCAGCAGCGTGGAAGCGGGGGGCACCGGGGAGCTGTTTTTT. Translating gives CASSVEAGGTGELFF.

The gene calls are TRBV29-1 and TRBJ1-4; 7 bases fit TRBD1. J gave up 0 bases and V 6 bases, and 1 base lay outside the gene matches. Per the germline V gene, CDR1 is SQVTM and CDR2 is ANQGSEA. The CDR3 extends over 13 amino acids. For the CDR3, the DNA is TGCAGCGTCACAGGGGCAACTAATGAAAAACTGTTTTTT. This sequence encodes CSVTGATNEKLFF.

The chain is built from TRBV9 and TRBJ2-1; tentatively, D is TRBD2 (8 bases). V dropped 3 bases and J dropped 6 bases, with 16 bases sitting between them. Per the germline V gene, CDR1 is SGDLS and CDR2 is YYNGEE. This CDR3 region has 15 residues. In nucleotides, the CDR3 is TGTGCCAGCAGCGCCCCCCGGGAGGGGGCCAATGAGCAGTTCTTC. Its translation: CASSAPREGANEQFF.

The chain employs TRBV20-1 and TRBJ2-7; weak D call: TRBD1 (6 bases). CDR3 length: 14 amino acids. Germline V gene data show CDR1 as DFQATT and CDR2 as SNEGSKA (reference sequence). Trimming removed 3 bases from V and 0 bases from J, with 12 bases in between. For the CDR3, the DNA is TGCAGTGCTAGTGGGACATTGAGCTCCTACGAGCAGTACTTC. Translated: CSASGTLSSYEQYF.

The V call is TRBV2, the J call TRBJ2-3; 8 positions match TRBD2. This CDR3 contains 16 residues. J was trimmed by 2 bases and V by 2 bases; bases with no gene match: 6. Germline CDR1 and CDR2: SNHLY and FYNNEI. The CDR3 sequence is CASSERAGGLTDTQYF. The CDR3 region has the DNA TGTGCCAGCAGTGAAAGGGCGGGGGGTCTCACAGATACGCAGTATTTT.

The genes are TRBV4-1 and TRBJ1-5; 7 bases match TRBD1. The V segment lost 2 bases and the J segment 4 bases; nucleotides outside the gene matches: 2. CDR1 is MGHRA and CDR2 is YSYEKL in the germline V gene. This CDR3 has 14 residues. The CDR3 region is CASSQQGVNQPQHF. CDR3 coding DNA: TGCGCCAGCAGCCAACAGGGGGTTAATCAGCCCCAGCATTTT.

Written as DNA, the CDR3 is TGTGCCAGCAGCTTAACCGGCTCAGGGAACTCCTACGAGCAGTACTTC. It encodes CASSLTGSGNSYEQYF. V gene TRBV7-2 combines with J gene TRBJ2-7, with D perhaps matching TRBD1 (5 bases). The V end was cut by 2 bases, the J end by 0 bases, with 14 bases between. CDR1 and CDR2 from the germline V gene are SGHTA and FQGNSA. The CDR3 is 16 amino acids.

V is TRBV27 and J is TRBJ2-7; unclear D gene. The V gene lost 1 base and the J gene lost 5 bases, with 12 bases spanning the gap. The CDR3 consists of 14 residues. Per the germline V gene, CDR1 is MNHEY and CDR2 is SMNVEV (reference sequence). CDR3 protein: CASSLFAGTDEQYF. CDR3 sequence (DNA): TGTGCCAGCAGTTTATTTGCAGGTACAGACGAGCAGTACTTC.

The genes are TRBV29-1 and TRBJ2-5, with TRBD1 matching 10 bases. The ends lost 5 bases at V and 1 base at J; junction bases unmatched: 7. The germline V gene encodes CDR1 SQVTM and CDR2 ANQGSEA. There are 15 residues in the CDR3. CDR3 residues: CSVRGRDRGQETQYF. CDR3 nucleotides: TGCAGCGTTCGAGGCCGGGACAGGGGCCAAGAGACCCAGTACTTC.

J is TRBJ2-7 and V is TRBV18; 11 bases are a match to TRBD1. V lost 2 bases to trimming and J lost 7 bases; unmatched junction nucleotides: 10. CDR1 is KGHSH, CDR2 LQKENI, per germline. CDR3 length: 16 amino acids. The chain's CDR3 is CASSPKLDRGLKEQYF. DNA for the CDR3: TGTGCCAGCTCACCAAAATTGGACAGGGGGCTGAAAGAGCAGTACTTC.

The J gene is TRBJ2-5, the V gene TRBV2; D might be TRBD2 (6 bases). The germline V gene encodes CDR1 SNHLY and CDR2 FYNNEI. The CDR3 loop spans 15 amino acids. V lost 6 bases and J lost 5, with 19 bases in between. The CDR3 loop is CASRSGTVATETQYF. The CDR3 nucleotides are TGTGCCAGCAGGTCCGGGACTGTAGCTACGGAGACCCAGTACTTC. The full variable domain, completed using reference TRBV2 and TRBJ2-5, is EPEVTQTPSHQVTQMGQEVILRCVPISNHLYFYWYRQILGQKVEFLVSFYNNEISEKSEIFDDQFSVERPDGSNFTLKIRSTKLEDSAMYFCASRSGTVATETQYFGPGTRLLVL.

The V gene is TRBV28, the J gene TRBJ1-2, with TRBD1 identical over 7 bases. This CDR3 has 14 residues. Germline trimming cut 8 bases from V and 8 bases from J; bases unmatched to any gene: 14. Per germline, CDR1 MDHEN and CDR2 SYDVKM. The CDR3 region has the DNA TGTGCCAGCTGTACGCACGGGACAGAAAGGGGCTACACCTTC. It specifies CASCTHGTERGYTF.

The J gene is TRBJ2-2, the V gene TRBV6-5; D not certain. The CDR3 loop spans 14 amino acids. CDR1 and CDR2 (germline): MNHEY, SVGAGI. V shed 6 bases and J shed 4 bases, with 12 bases lying between them. CDR3 nucleotide sequence: TGTGCCAGCAGCCAGGCCCCCGTCACCGGGGAGCTGTTTTTT. Amino acids: CASSQAPVTGELFF.

This chain uses TRBV7-9 with TRBJ2-7; 13 bases are shared with TRBD2. The CDR3 sequence is 20 residues long. Germline V gene lookup returns CDR1 SEHNR and CDR2 FQNEAQ (reference sequence). With V trimmed by 5 bases and J by 2 bases, 18 bases remained unmatched. The CDR3 nucleotides read TGTGCCAGCAGCATTCTCCCGGGGCACCCGGGACTAGCGGGGACCTACGAGCAGTACTTC. It encodes CASSILPGHPGLAGTYEQYF.

This sequence joins TRBV5-6 and TRBJ2-3; no clear D gene. In germline, CDR1 is SGHDT, CDR2 YYEEEE. The CDR3 has 13 amino acids. Trimming cost V 4 bases and J 0 bases, with 6 bases left between them. CDR3 region: CASSPISTDTQYF. CDR3 DNA sequence: TGTGCCAGCAGCCCTATAAGCACAGATACGCAGTATTTT.

This clone was seen at least ten times. The same CDR3 also results from other DNA sequences found in this sample. This rearrangement joins TRBV20-1 to TRBJ2-7; possible D gene TRBD1, 5 bases. Germline V gene lookup returns CDR1 DFQATT and CDR2 SNEGSKA (reference sequence). V lost 3 bases and J lost 5, with 8 bases in between. This CDR3 region has 11 residues. CDR3 bases: TGCAGTGCTAGTTCAGGGCACGAGCAGTACTTC. Protein: CSASSGHEQYF.

The J gene is TRBJ2-3, the V gene TRBV7-3; 16 bases line up with TRBD2. The CDR3 extends over 16 amino acids. Unmatched junction bases numbered 2, after V lost 5 bases and J lost 3 bases. Per germline, CDR1 SGHTA and CDR2 FQGTGA. The CDR3 here is CASSEGLAGGTDTQYF. The CDR3 bases are TGTGCCAGCAGCGAGGGACTAGCGGGGGGGACAGATACGCAGTATTTT. The full variable domain, with the rest looked up from reference TRBV7-3 and TRBJ2-3, is GAGVSQTPSNKVTEKGKYVELRCDPISGHTALYWYRQSLGQGPEFLIYFQGTGAADDSGLPNDRFFAVRPEGSVSTLKIQRTERGDSAVYLCASSEGLAGGTDTQYFGPGTRLTVL.

The V gene is TRBV7-6, the J gene TRBJ2-7; D might be TRBD1 (5 bases). Germline CDR1 and CDR2: SGHVS and FNYEAQ. V shed 4 bases and J shed 6 bases, with 22 bases lying between them. The CDR3 length is 16 residues. The CDR3 bases are TGTGCCAGCAGCTCTTTCGACAGATCTCAAGGGGTCGAGCAGTACTTC. Protein product: CASSSFDRSQGVEQYF.

V and J are TRBV10-2 and TRBJ1-1; 7 positions agree with TRBD1. There are 14 residues in the CDR3. V lost 2 bases and J lost 1; bases outside the gene matches: 1. The germline V gene encodes CDR1 WSHSY and CDR2 SAAADI. CDR3 sequence: CASSENRGNTEAFF. The CDR3 bases are TGCGCCAGCAGTGAGAACAGGGGGAACACTGAAGCTTTCTTT.

The chain is built from TRBV6-5 and TRBJ1-2; 8 nucleotides agree with TRBD1. The CDR3 totals 14 residues. Per the germline V gene, CDR1 is MNHEY and CDR2 is SVGAGI. V shed 5 bases and J 8 bases; nucleotides not matched to a gene: 10. The CDR3 loop is CASSTTQGALGYTF. In nucleotides, the CDR3 is TGTGCCAGCAGTACCACCCAGGGGGCATTGGGCTACACCTTC.

This clone was recorded a few times. The rearrangement links TRBV19 to TRBJ2-5; D is perhaps TRBD2 (5 bases). Trimming removed 3 bases from V and 5 bases from J, with 10 bases in between. The CDR3 spans 13 residues. The V gene's germline CDR1 is LNHDA and CDR2 SQIVND (reference sequence). The CDR3 here is CASSIKAVETQYF. The CDR3 bases are TGTGCCAGTAGTATTAAAGCGGTGGAGACCCAGTACTTC.

DNA for the CDR3: TGTGCCAGCAGCCCCGGGACAGGGGGCGCTTTGGGGAACATTCAGTACTTC. Translated, it gives CASSPGTGGALGNIQYF. The chain is built from TRBV14 and TRBJ2-4, with 12 bases fitting TRBD1. V shed 4 bases and J 7 bases; nucleotides not matched to a gene: 11. The V gene's germline CDR1 is SGHDN and CDR2 FVKESK. The CDR3 covers 17 residues. The full variable domain, its missing parts supplied by reference TRBV14 and TRBJ2-4, is EAGVTQFPSHSVIEKGQTVTLRCDPISGHDNLYWYRRVMGKEIKFLLHFVKESKQDESGMPNNRFLAERTGGTYSTLKVQPAELEDSGVYFCASSPGTGGALGNIQYFGAGTRLSVL.

This clone has a single count. The rearrangement joins TRBV7-9 to TRBJ1-2; 9 bases match TRBD1. This CDR3 is 14 amino acids long. Germline V gives CDR1 SEHNR, CDR2 FQNEAQ (reference sequence). V was pared by 5 bases and J by 4 bases, with 5 bases of the junction left unmatched. The CDR3 sequence: CASSRDRVGYGYTF. CDR3 in DNA: TGTGCCAGCAGCCGGGACAGGGTGGGCTATGGCTACACCTTC.

The rearrangement links TRBV14 to TRBJ1-4, with TRBD1 as a possible D gene (5 bases). V lost 6 bases and J 7 bases, leaving 15 bases between the germline ends. This CDR3 region has 14 residues. Germline V gene sequence: CDR1 SGHDN, CDR2 FVKESK. The chain's CDR3 is CASRFSGRSEKLFF. The CDR3 DNA follows: TGTGCCAGCAGGTTTTCAGGGAGGAGTGAAAAACTGTTTTTT.